This T cell receptor (beta chain) was identified in a study of control samples from healthy donors and cancer patients. The germline V gene has CDR1 MNHEY and CDR2 SVGEGT. The CDR3 is 15 residues long. Trimming removed 1 base at V and 1 base at J, with 8 bases between. Data came from immunoSEQ multiplex PCR; TCRdb stores just in-frame clones and leaves some out. The sample lists about 99,000 clones; approximately 90% were seen once. The sequencing input was PBMCs. The TCR was taken from a man in his 60s with lung cancer. This chain uses TRBV6-2 or TRBV6-3 with TRBJ2-1; D gene uncertain. The CDR3 reads CASSYLGKSYNEQFF. The CDR3 bases are TGTGCCAGCAGTTACTTGGGAAAATCCTACAATGAGCAGTTCTTC.